The source of this T cell receptor beta chain is a study of cytomegalovirus exposure and HLA in healthy donors. Study information: Genotyping showed roughly 76% of hundreds of donors falling in the Caucasian-associated ancestry cluster.

The PCR ran on 60 Vbeta and 13 Jbeta primers. Produced via immunoSEQ multiplex PCR; TCRdb's table is partial and in-frame only. The table includes more than 95,000 clones, around a tenth detected once. This clone has just a few counts. The ends were cut back, 6 bases at V and 3 bases at J, with 15 bases in the middle. CDR3 length: 14 amino acids. The V gene's germline CDR1 is SQVTM and CDR2 ANQGSEA. The chain uses TRBV29-1 and TRBJ2-1, with TRBD2 as a possible D gene (7 bases). Sequenced material: PBMCs. The TCR was taken from a man aged 35-49 years in good health and CMV-seropositive. CDR3 in DNA: TGCAGCGTCAAAAGGGGGGGCCTCTACAATGAGCAGTTCTTC. This sequence encodes CSVKRGGLYNEQFF.